This T cell receptor (beta chain) was documented in a study of PD-L1 blockade in urothelial cancer. Study summary: It was in 2014 that patients started atezolizumab at 1,200 mg intravenously every 3 weeks. Most of the roughly 30 patients were men whose urothelial cancer was bladder-origin. When blood samples were assessed, the median T cell count was some 150,000.

This table comes from immunoSEQ multiplex PCR, and its TCRdb copy is limited to in-frame clones, with some not included. The sample lists 70,000 to 90,000 clones, 82% seen once, with approximately 9.5% in the top ten. This clone was counted once. Trimming took 5 bases from V and 0 from J; bases not matched to a gene: 6. This CDR3 has 16 residues. Germline lookup yields CDR1 LNHDA and CDR2 SQIVND (reference sequence). The receptor was derived from a man between 65 and 85 years old with urothelial cancer. The sample in question was PBMCs, obtained around atezolizumab (anti-PD-L1) treatment. The genes are TRBV19 and TRBJ2-7; 11 nucleotides line up with TRBD1. The CDR3 DNA is TGTGCCAGTAGTGGACAGGGGGCGGGGGTCTCCTACGAGCAGTACTTC. Translated, it gives CASSGQGAGVSYEQYF.